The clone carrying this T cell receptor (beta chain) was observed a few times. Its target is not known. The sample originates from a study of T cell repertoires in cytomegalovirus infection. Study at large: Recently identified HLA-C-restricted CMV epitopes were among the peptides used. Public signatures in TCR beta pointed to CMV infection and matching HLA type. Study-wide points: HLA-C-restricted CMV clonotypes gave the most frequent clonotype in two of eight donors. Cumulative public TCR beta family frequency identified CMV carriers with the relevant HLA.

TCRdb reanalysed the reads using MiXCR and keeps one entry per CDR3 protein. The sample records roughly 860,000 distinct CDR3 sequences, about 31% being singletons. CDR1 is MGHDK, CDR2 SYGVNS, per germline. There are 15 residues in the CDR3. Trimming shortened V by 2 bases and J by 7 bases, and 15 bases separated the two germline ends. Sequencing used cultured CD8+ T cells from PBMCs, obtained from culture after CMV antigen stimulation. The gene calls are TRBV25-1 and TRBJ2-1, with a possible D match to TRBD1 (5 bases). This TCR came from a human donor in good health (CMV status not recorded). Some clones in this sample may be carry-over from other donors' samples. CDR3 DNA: TGTGCCAGCAGTGAAGGGGCAGGGTTTCTGAATGAGCAGTTCTTC. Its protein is CASSEGAGFLNEQFF.